This entry describes one T cell receptor beta chain. Its antigen remains undetermined. Base qualities are missing; no much larger clone stands one base away. One collaborating source in Seattle enrolled patients while the patients were actively infected and followed the patients over time throughout the course of disease. The collaborating institutions used their own protocols to collect whole blood in K2EDTA tubes. For TCRbeta analysis, collaborator samples were shipped as frozen whole blood, as isolated PBMCs, or as DNA extracted from either sample type. Trimming removed 4 bases from V and 8 bases from J, leaving 15 bases between the germline ends. Reading the germline V gene gives CDR1 SGHRS and CDR2 YFSETQ. The CDR3 runs 13 amino acids, cysteine and phenylalanine included. Just CDR3 DNA is preserved here, 39 bases in frame from base 1. These data are taken from a study of blood T cell repertoires in COVID-19 (dated by TCRdb to 2018 to 2021). As for the study more broadly: Samples covering the acute and convalescent phases of COVID-19 were provided by collaborators in the United States, Italy and Spain. Deeply sampled blood TCRbeta repertoires from subjects exposed to, actively infected with, or recovered from COVID-19 were included in the dataset. Nearly every sample came with metadata listing a de-identified subject ID, COVID-19 status, age in years and sex. The samples were drawn from the first 160 participants of the ongoing ImmuneRACE study and from under 1,500 subjects provided by 6 global collaborators. The repertoires were released in a freely available public database meant as a resource for research on the immune response to SARS-CoV-2. Where available, HLA class I and class II types were taken from metadata supplied by the sample provider and were not determined by assay-based typing. The material from the prospective study consisted of cDNA or gDNA derived from T cells, B-cell-depleted T cells, or PBMCs. Overall study outcomes, separate from this receptor: The amount of clinical and demographic metadata varied by source and participant and was provided uncurated.

TCRbeta CDR3 regions were amplified from genomic DNA by means of the immunoSEQ Assay, a bias-controlled multiplex PCR. Per the original workflow: The number of nucleated cells in each sample was estimated by amplification of reference gene primers within the assay. To quantify the absolute abundance of each unique TCRbeta CDR3 rearrangement, sequence reads were collapsed and filtered. For each sample, productive Simpson clonality was calculated as the square root of Simpson's diversity index across productive rearrangements. TCRdb carries this immuneACCESS record with in-frame sequences only. Its versions omit some clonotypes, under half of them owing to an unresolved V gene in the studies checked, with the rest unexplained. The DNA gave D and trimming, while V, J and clone size come from that table. The sample table holds 250,000 to 400,000 clones, of which roughly 88% were seen once. The ten largest clonotypes hold 1.5% to 2% of the sample.

In this chain, TRBV5-1 is recombined with TRBJ1-1; TRBD1 might be the D gene, on 6 matching bases. Input material: peripheral blood. The sequence was obtained from a woman between 25 and 40 years old with COVID-19, enrolled during active disease. Here is the DNA: TGCGCCAGCAGCGAAGGGACACTCACAGAAGCTTTCTTT. Translated, this is CASSEGTLTEAFF.